This T cell receptor beta chain emerged from a study of post-analysis software for immune sequencing data. The length of the CDR3 is 15 residues. The ends were cut back, 5 bases at V and 0 bases at J, with 14 bases in the middle. Regarding the study as a whole: Patients had higher frequencies than controls of about five TRBV segments, including TRBV5-6, TRBV5-1 and TRBV20-1.

Included in the TCR beta cDNA libraries were unique molecular identifiers. MiXCR, run by TCRdb on the PCR reads, gives a single entry per CDR3 protein. The sample has roughly 600,000 distinct CDR3 sequences; roughly 40% are singletons. This clonotype was picked up a small number of times. Its antigen is as yet unknown. The source of this sequence is a girl aged 5-17 years with multiple sclerosis. The chain links TRBV12-3 or TRBV12-4 to TRBJ2-7; TRBD2 might be the D (5 bases). Specimen: blood. This CDR3 reads CASSVIGGPSYEQYF. The CDR3 DNA reads as TGTGCCAGCAGTGTAATAGGCGGGCCCTCCTACGAGCAGTACTTC.